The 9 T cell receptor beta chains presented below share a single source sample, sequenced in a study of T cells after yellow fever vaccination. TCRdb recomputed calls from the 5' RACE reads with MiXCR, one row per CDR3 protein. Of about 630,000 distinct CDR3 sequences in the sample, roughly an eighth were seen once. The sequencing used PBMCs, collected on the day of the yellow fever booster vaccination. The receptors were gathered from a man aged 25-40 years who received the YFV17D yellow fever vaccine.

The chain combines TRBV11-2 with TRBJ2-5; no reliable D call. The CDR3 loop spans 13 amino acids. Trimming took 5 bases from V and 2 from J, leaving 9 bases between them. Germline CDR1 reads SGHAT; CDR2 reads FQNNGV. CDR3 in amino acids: CASSVHRQETQYF. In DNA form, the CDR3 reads TGTGCCAGCAGCGTCCACAGACAAGAGACCCAGTACTTC.

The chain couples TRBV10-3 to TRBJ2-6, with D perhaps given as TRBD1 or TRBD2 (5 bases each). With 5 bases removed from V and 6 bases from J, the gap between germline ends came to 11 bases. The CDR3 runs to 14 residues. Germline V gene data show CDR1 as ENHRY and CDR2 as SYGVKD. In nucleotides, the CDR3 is TGTGCCATCAGTCTGGGGGTGGAGGCCAACGTCCTGACTTTC. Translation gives CAISLGVEANVLTF.

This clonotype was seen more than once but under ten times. Written as DNA, the CDR3 is TGTGCCAGCAGCTCCCGGGACTCTCCGGGGTCCTACAATGAGCAGTTCTTC. This codes for CASSSRDSPGSYNEQFF. The rearrangement links TRBV5-5 to TRBJ2-1, with D perhaps matching TRBD2 (6 bases). The ends were cut back, 3 bases at V and 1 base at J, with 17 bases in the middle. The length of the CDR3 is 17 residues. The germline CDR1 and CDR2 sequences are SGHKS and YYEKEE (reference sequence).

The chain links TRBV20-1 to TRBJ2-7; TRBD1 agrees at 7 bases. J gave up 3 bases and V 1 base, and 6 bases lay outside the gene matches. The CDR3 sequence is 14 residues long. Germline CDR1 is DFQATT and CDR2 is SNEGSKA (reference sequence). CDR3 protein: CSARGGGQFYEQYF. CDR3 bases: TGCAGTGCTAGAGGAGGGGGCCAGTTCTACGAGCAGTACTTC.

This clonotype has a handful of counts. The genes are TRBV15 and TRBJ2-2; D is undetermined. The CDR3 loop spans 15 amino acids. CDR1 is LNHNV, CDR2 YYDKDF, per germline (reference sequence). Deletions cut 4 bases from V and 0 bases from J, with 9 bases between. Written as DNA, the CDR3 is TGTGCCACCAGCAAAACTGTAGCGAACACCGGGGAGCTGTTTTTT. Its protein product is CATSKTVANTGELFF.

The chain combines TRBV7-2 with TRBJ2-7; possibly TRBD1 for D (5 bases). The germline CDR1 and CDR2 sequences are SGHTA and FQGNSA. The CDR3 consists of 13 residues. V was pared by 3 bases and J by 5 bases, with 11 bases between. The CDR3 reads CASSLDKSHEQYF. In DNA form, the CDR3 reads TGTGCCAGCAGCTTGGACAAGAGCCACGAGCAGTACTTC.

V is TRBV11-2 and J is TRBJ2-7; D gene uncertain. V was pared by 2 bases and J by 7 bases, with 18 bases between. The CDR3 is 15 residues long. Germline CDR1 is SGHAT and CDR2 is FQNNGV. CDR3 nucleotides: TGTGCCAGCAGCTTATGGCAGGCATCAAGTTGGGAGCAGTACTTC. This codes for CASSLWQASSWEQYF.

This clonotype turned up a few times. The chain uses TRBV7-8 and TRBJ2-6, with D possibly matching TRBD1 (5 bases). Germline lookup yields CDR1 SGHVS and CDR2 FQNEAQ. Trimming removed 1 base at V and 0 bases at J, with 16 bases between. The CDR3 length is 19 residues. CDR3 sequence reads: CASSLVPRQFYSGANVLTF. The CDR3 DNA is TGTGCCAGCAGCTTAGTCCCTCGACAGTTCTACTCTGGGGCCAACGTCCTGACTTTC. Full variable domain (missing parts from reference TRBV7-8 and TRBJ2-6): GAGVSQSPRYKVAKRGQDVALRCDPISGHVSLFWYQQALGQGPEFLTYFQNEAQLDKSGLPSDRFFAERPEGSVSTLKIQRTQQEDSAVYLCASSLVPRQFYSGANVLTFGAGSRLTVL.

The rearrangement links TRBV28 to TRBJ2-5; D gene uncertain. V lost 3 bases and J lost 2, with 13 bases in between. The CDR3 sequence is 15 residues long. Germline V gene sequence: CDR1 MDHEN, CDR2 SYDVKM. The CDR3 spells CASSFSGVGQETQYF. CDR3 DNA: TGTGCCAGCAGTTTTTCAGGTGTCGGACAAGAGACCCAGTACTTC.